Each of the 31 T cell receptor beta chains below was sequenced from the same sample in a study of blood T cell repertoires in COVID-19 (dated by TCRdb to 2020 to 2022). Receptors were amplified or captured by the immunoSEQ multiplex PCR assay. Sourced from immuneACCESS, this table was stored by TCRdb with only in-frame sequences that have V and J called. A share of the clones is absent; for the studies checked, an unresolved V gene accounts for under half, and the remainder has no known explanation. The sample includes some 97,000 clones, with just over 85% observed a single time. The ten largest clonotypes hold 5% of the sample. The sample was peripheral blood. The receptors were sampled from a human donor in a cohort sampled during active COVID-19.

This chain uses TRBV20-1 with TRBJ2-7, with unresolved D. CDR1 is DFQATT, CDR2 SNEGSKA, per germline (reference sequence). This CDR3 spans 11 amino acids. V lost 5 bases to trimming and J lost 0 bases, with 5 bases between them. CDR3 sequence reads: CSAYGSYEQYF. CDR3 in DNA: TGCAGTGCTTACGGCTCCTACGAGCAGTACTTC.

This clone was seen a single time. The V and J genes are TRBV12-3 or TRBV12-4 and TRBJ1-1, with TRBD1 as a possible D gene (6 bases). The CDR3 has 11 residues. Trimming pared 5 bases from V and 12 bases from J, leaving 13 bases between. CDR3 nucleotide sequence: TGTGCCAGCAGTAACAGGGTCGGAACTTTCTTT. This encodes CASSNRVGTFF.

The J gene is TRBJ2-3, the V gene TRBV3-1 (or the pseudogene TRBV3-2); D gene unclear. Germline CDR1 LGHDT, CDR2 YNNKEL (reference sequence). V was shortened by 1 base and J by 7 bases, with 6 bases between the two germline ends. The CDR3 covers 12 residues. DNA of the CDR3: TGTGCCAGCAGCCAAGTTGAGAATACGCAGTATTTT. Its protein is CASSQVENTQYF.

The rearrangement uses TRBV3-1 (or the pseudogene TRBV3-2) and TRBJ2-5, with D tentatively TRBD2 (6 bases). The CDR3 contains 16 residues. CDR1 LGHDT and CDR2 YNNKEL come from the germline V gene (reference sequence). V lost 4 bases and J lost 2, with 17 bases in between. The CDR3 is CASSPPSGARQETQYF. DNA for the CDR3: TGTGCCAGCAGCCCGCCCTCGGGAGCGCGGCAAGAGACCCAGTACTTC.

The CDR3 is CASTPAGALDNEQFF. The CDR3 DNA reads TGTGCCAGCACCCCAGCGGGAGCTTTAGACAATGAGCAGTTCTTC. The gene calls are TRBV25-1 and TRBJ2-1, with 8 bases fitting TRBD2. This CDR3 spans 15 amino acids. CDR1 is MGHDK, CDR2 SYGVNS, per germline. After removal of 7 bases from V and 5 bases from J, the junction contained 10 bases not matched to a gene.

The DNA of the CDR3 is TGTGCCAGCAGTACCGGAGGAAACCAAGAGACCCAGTACTTC. It translates to CASSTGGNQETQYF. The genes are TRBV5-5 and TRBJ2-5; a weak D match, TRBD2 (5 bases). The germline CDR1 and CDR2 sequences are SGHKS and YYEKEE (reference sequence). CDR3 length: 14 amino acids. V was cut by 5 bases and J by 0 bases, with 11 bases left in between.

The chain recombines TRBV27 with TRBJ2-7; TRBD1 aligns across 9 bases. The germline CDR1 and CDR2 sequences are MNHEY and SMNVEV (reference sequence). CDR3 length equals 16 residues. V gave up 5 bases and J gave up 2 bases; unmatched junction bases: 10. CDR3 sequence: CASSGDRDPSPYEQYF. CDR3 nucleotide sequence: TGTGCCAGCAGTGGGGACAGGGACCCATCTCCCTACGAGCAGTACTTC.

The chain has TRBV2 and TRBJ1-1; D may be TRBD1 (5 bases). The V and J ends lost 3 bases and 4 bases respectively, with 12 bases between them. Germline V gives CDR1 SNHLY, CDR2 FYNNEI. The CDR3 consists of 14 residues. CDR3 nucleotide sequence: TGTGCCAGCAGTGACTCTCGGGGGAGCACTGAAGCTTTCTTT. This codes for CASSDSRGSTEAFF.

This clone turned up a few times. The CDR3: CASRGRDYEQYF. The CDR3 DNA reads as TGTGCCAGCAGGGGTCGGGACTACGAGCAGTACTTC. The rearrangement joins TRBV6-5 to TRBJ2-7, with a tentative D call TRBD2 (5 bases). The CDR3 is 12 amino acids. V lost 6 bases and J lost 3, with 9 bases in between. The germline V gene has CDR1 MNHEY and CDR2 SVGAGI.

CDR3 residues: CSVSGQTSSYNEQFF. The CDR3, as DNA: TGCAGCGTATCGGGACAGACGAGCTCCTACAATGAGCAGTTCTTC. V is TRBV29-1 and J is TRBJ2-1, with TRBD1 matching 7 bases. V dropped 6 bases and J dropped 0; count of bases not matched to a gene: 8. CDR1 is SQVTM, CDR2 ANQGSEA, per germline. The CDR3 spans 15 residues.

CDR3 loop: CASLLTGAGYTF. CDR3 sequence (DNA): TGTGCCAGCTTACTGACAGGGGCGGGCTACACCTTC. The chain links TRBV28 to TRBJ1-2; TRBD1 matches at 8 bases. Germline trimming cut 8 bases from V and 8 bases from J; bases unmatched to any gene: 7. The length of the CDR3 is 12 residues. Germline CDR1 MDHEN, CDR2 SYDVKM.

The gene calls are TRBV5-4 and TRBJ2-5, with a tentative D call TRBD1 (5 bases). The ends were cut back, 0 bases at V and 10 bases at J, with 13 bases in the middle. The V gene's germline CDR1 is SGHNT and CDR2 YYREEE (reference sequence). CDR3 length equals 13 residues. The CDR3 nucleotides read TGTGCCAGCAGCTTGGATACAGGCGGAAGCCAGTACTTC. The encoded protein is CASSLDTGGSQYF.

The chain joins TRBV10-3 to TRBJ2-7, with 9 bases lining up with TRBD1. Germline assignment: CDR1 ENHRY and CDR2 SYGVKD. The CDR3 has 19 residues. With 0 bases clipped from V and 3 bases from J, the junction kept 15 bases outside the gene matches. The CDR3 sequence: CAISESTRAQDRGFYEQYF. CDR3 nucleotide sequence: TGTGCCATCAGTGAGTCCACCCGGGCCCAGGACAGGGGTTTCTACGAGCAGTACTTC.

V and J are TRBV7-2 and TRBJ2-3; TRBD1 matches 9 bases. CDR1 is SGHTA and CDR2 is FQGNSA in the germline V gene. The CDR3 extends over 16 amino acids. V shed 4 bases, J shed 2 bases, and the junction held 7 bases outside the gene matches. CDR3 in amino acids: CASSYRTGVVTDTQYF. CDR3 sequence (DNA): TGTGCCAGCAGCTACCGGACAGGGGTCGTCACAGATACGCAGTATTTT.

The table lists this clone with a few counts. The J gene is TRBJ2-1, the V gene TRBV20-1, with D perhaps matching TRBD2 (5 bases). The V and J ends lost 3 bases and 7 bases respectively, with 13 bases between them. Germline assignment: CDR1 DFQATT and CDR2 SNEGSKA (reference sequence). CDR3 length: 13 amino acids. CDR3 in amino acids: CSASRLLGNEQFF. CDR3 bases: TGCAGTGCTAGTCGACTACTTGGTAATGAGCAGTTCTTC.

The V call is TRBV7-2, the J call TRBJ2-7; 8 bases line up with TRBD2. The germline gives CDR1 SGHTA, CDR2 FQGNSA. Trimming cost V 3 bases and J 2 bases; bases outside gene matches: 3. The CDR3 consists of 14 residues. The CDR3, as DNA: TGTGCCAGCAGCTTTACGGGAGGGCCCTACGAGCAGTACTTC. It yields the protein CASSFTGGPYEQYF. Full variable domain (remainder filled in from reference TRBV7-2 and TRBJ2-7): GAGVSQSPSNKVTEKGKDVELRCDPISGHTALYWYRQSLGQGLEFLIYFQGNSAPDKSGLPSDRFSAERTGGSVSTLTIQRTQQEDSAVYLCASSFTGGPYEQYFGPGTRLTVT.

The chain recombines TRBV6-1 with TRBJ2-7; 8 nucleotides agree with TRBD2. Germline-derived CDR1 and CDR2 are MNHNS and SASEGT. J lost 4 bases, V lost 3 bases, and 8 bases had no gene match. The CDR3 has 15 residues. CDR3 sequence (DNA): TGTGCCAGCAGTGAGCCTGGCGGGAGGCAATACGAGCAGTACTTC. This translates into CASSEPGGRQYEQYF.

V is TRBV29-1 and J is TRBJ1-2; D ambiguous. The germline gives CDR1 SQVTM, CDR2 ANQGSEA. With 1 base removed from V and 3 bases from J, the gap between germline ends came to 12 bases. The CDR3 covers 14 residues. The CDR3 nucleotides are TGCAGCGTTGAAGTTGGGGAGCAAGACTATGGCTACACCTTC. Its protein is CSVEVGEQDYGYTF.

The gene calls are TRBV18 and TRBJ1-1; 9 bases are shared with TRBD1. Trimming removed 8 bases from V and 2 bases from J; junction bases left unmatched: 3. This CDR3 is built from 13 residues. Germline values: CDR1 KGHSH, CDR2 LQKENI. The CDR3 region has the DNA TGTGCCAGCGCGGGACAGGGAAACACTGAAGCTTTCTTT. Residues: CASAGQGNTEAFF.

The rearrangement joins TRBV23-1 to TRBJ2-2, with a possible D match to TRBD1 (5 bases). TRBV23-1 qualifies as an ORF whose function is uncertain. The CDR3 extends over 17 amino acids. V gave up 6 bases and J gave up 3 bases, with 20 bases separating them. This CDR3 is CASSQPIPQTDTGELFF. The CDR3 DNA sequence: TGCGCCAGCAGCCAACCAATTCCCCAGACAGACACCGGGGAGCTGTTTTTT.

The chain recombines TRBV6-5 with TRBJ1-5, with a weak D call TRBD1 (5 bases). With 6 bases removed from V and 4 bases from J, the gap between germline ends came to 10 bases. The CDR3 has 13 amino acids. Looked up from germline, CDR1 is MNHEY and CDR2 is SVGAGI. CDR3 protein: CASRQEPNQPQHF. DNA of the CDR3: TGTGCCAGCAGACAGGAGCCAAATCAGCCCCAGCATTTT.

The chain uses TRBV24-1 and TRBJ2-3; 11 bases are a match to TRBD1. V lost 6 bases to trimming and J lost 5 bases; unmatched junction nucleotides: 9. This CDR3 spans 16 amino acids. Per germline, CDR1 KGHDR and CDR2 SFDVKD. CDR3 in DNA: TGTGCCACCAGTCCCCGGGACAGGGGGTATGGAGATACGCAGTATTTT. It specifies CATSPRDRGYGDTQYF.

This chain connects TRBV4-1 to TRBJ2-7, with D possibly matching TRBD1 (6 bases). Per the germline V gene, CDR1 is MGHRA and CDR2 is YSYEKL. This CDR3 is built from 15 residues. V lost 4 bases, J lost 5 bases, and 18 bases lay in between. The DNA for the CDR3 is TGCGCCAGCAGCCCCATTCCCACAGGGTTGAACGAGCAGTACTTC. Translating gives CASSPIPTGLNEQYF.

The J gene is TRBJ2-2, the V gene TRBV7-9, with a tentative D call TRBD2 (6 bases). This CDR3 is 18 amino acids long. V gave up 2 bases and J gave up 5 bases, with 21 bases separating them. Germline CDR1 and CDR2: SEHNR and FQNEAQ (reference sequence). The CDR3 sequence is CASSLRSSNLGGTGELFF. The CDR3 DNA reads as TGTGCCAGCAGCTTACGGTCTTCTAACCTTGGGGGGACCGGGGAGCTGTTTTTT.

The gene calls are TRBV7-2 and TRBJ1-2; D remains unclear. The V gene's germline CDR1 is SGHTA and CDR2 FQGNSA. This CDR3 has 15 residues. V was clipped by 2 bases and J by 5 bases, with 15 bases between them. The CDR3 here is CASSLMGGHGYGYTF. CDR3 nucleotide sequence: TGTGCCAGCAGCTTAATGGGAGGCCATGGGTATGGCTACACCTTC.

V gene TRBV7-2 combines with J gene TRBJ2-1; tentative D call: TRBD2 (6 bases). Germline CDR1 reads SGHTA; CDR2 reads FQGNSA. The V and J ends lost 5 bases and 4 bases respectively, with 15 bases between them. The CDR3 length is 15 residues. CDR3 DNA: TGTGCCAGCAGCATAAGGACTACACTGTACAATGAGCAGTTCTTC. Protein: CASSIRTTLYNEQFF.

The rearrangement joins TRBV7-8 to TRBJ2-7; D is perhaps TRBD2 (5 bases). V lost 7 bases and J 0 bases, leaving 13 bases between the germline ends. The CDR3 contains 14 residues. CDR1 and CDR2 (germline): SGHVS, FQNEAQ. As DNA, the CDR3 is TGTGCCAGCACCACGGACTCGAGCTCCTACGAGCAGTACTTC. It yields the protein CASTTDSSSYEQYF.

V gene TRBV6-4 combines with J gene TRBJ2-5, with D hard to call. V shed 6 bases and J shed 3 bases, with 17 bases lying between them. Germline loops: CDR1 MRHNA, CDR2 SNTAGT. The CDR3 contains 15 residues. CDR3 residues: CASSVGAGAEETQYF. CDR3 in DNA: TGTGCCAGCAGCGTGGGCGCAGGCGCCGAAGAGACCCAGTACTTC.

The chain joins TRBV10-3 to TRBJ2-2; 9 nucleotides align to TRBD2. Germline V gene lookup returns CDR1 ENHRY and CDR2 SYGVKD. This CDR3 is 16 amino acids long. V lost 0 bases to trimming and J lost 1 base; unmatched junction nucleotides: 0. CDR3 region: CAISESTSGNTGELFF. The CDR3 DNA is TGTGCCATCAGTGAGTCGACTAGCGGGAACACCGGGGAGCTGTTTTTT.

V gene TRBV5-1 combines with J gene TRBJ2-1, with 9 bases that match TRBD1. This CDR3 has 15 residues. The germline V gene encodes CDR1 SGHRS and CDR2 YFSETQ. V lost 3 bases, J lost 2 bases, and 3 bases stayed unmatched. This CDR3 is CASSSGQGTYNEQFF. CDR3 bases: TGCGCCAGCAGCTCGGGACAGGGCACCTACAATGAGCAGTTCTTC. The full variable domain, in which reference TRBV5-1 and TRBJ2-1 provide the parts outside the CDR3, is KAGVTQTPRYLIKTRGQQVTLSCSPISGHRSVSWYQQTPGQGLQFLFEYFSETQRNKGNFPGRFSGRQFSNSRSEMNVSTLELGDSALYLCASSSGQGTYNEQFFGPGTRLTVL.

The J gene is TRBJ2-1, the V gene TRBV9; 12 bases are shared with TRBD2. Per germline, CDR1 SGDLS and CDR2 YYNGEE. CDR3 length equals 17 residues. The junction had 9 bases not matched to a gene; V was cut back by 3 bases and J by 5 bases. CDR3 residues: CASSAATSGSWNNEQFF. Written as DNA, the CDR3 is TGTGCCAGCAGCGCCGCGACTAGCGGGAGCTGGAACAATGAGCAGTTCTTC.